The sample holds one count of the clone carrying this T cell receptor (beta chain). Its target is not known. Looked up from germline, CDR1 is MNHNY and CDR2 is SVGAGI (reference sequence). V gave up 6 bases and J gave up 3 bases; unmatched junction bases: 6. The CDR3 length is 15 residues. The sample originates from a study of lymphopenia after photon versus proton radiotherapy. Overall study findings and caveats: Photon-treated patients lost naive T cells and TCR diversity; proton-treated stayed stable. Post-nadir diversity loss with photons came from oligoclonal expansion, particularly CD8+ Temra cells. Authors raise, but do not show, better survival with proton therapy. Post-nadir TCR diversity decline inversely tracked overall survival among those who died.

Libraries were prepared by immunoSEQ multiplex PCR; TCRdb keeps only in-frame clonotypes and omits some of them. The sample shows tens of thousands of clones, about 88% of them seen only once. The sequence was obtained from a man aged 55 to 69 with pancreatic cancer. Source: peripheral blood, taken from a patient treated with proton-based radiotherapy. This chain connects TRBV6-6 to TRBJ1-5; 9 nucleotides align to TRBD1. This CDR3 is CASRTGQGVNQPQHF. The CDR3 DNA reads TGTGCCAGCAGAACGGGACAGGGAGTCAATCAGCCCCAGCATTTT.